Below, one T cell receptor (beta chain) is given with its context. A second PCR of roughly 6 to 12 cycles used a sample-barcoded 5' primer and a J-beta primer mix. Each cDNA was tagged by a template-switch adaptor containing 12 random nucleotides. One entry per CDR3 protein, called by TCRdb with MiXCR from the 5' RACE reads. Among some 1.1 million distinct CDR3 sequences listed, 35% to 40% were seen once. These data come from a study of blood T cells in healthy people across ages. This CDR3 contains 15 residues. Per the germline V gene, CDR1 is MNHNS and CDR2 is SASEGT. The J segment lost 4 bases and the V segment lost 6 bases, leaving 9 bases of the junction unmatched.

Sequencing was done on a sample of blood. The chain recombines TRBV6-1 with TRBJ2-3; 8 bases map to TRBD1. The clonotype originates from a man aged 18-30 years in good health. The CDR3, as DNA: TGTGCCAGCAGAGATTCGAGACAGGGGCCAGATACGCAGTATTTT. Translation gives CASRDSRQGPDTQYF.